Below are 29 T cell receptor beta chains sequenced from a single sample in a study of blood T cell repertoires in COVID-19. Data came from immunoSEQ multiplex PCR; TCRdb stores just in-frame clones and leaves some out. The table includes about 6,600 clones, about nine tenths detected once. The sample was peripheral blood. The receptors were gathered from a human donor in a cohort sampled during active COVID-19. The donor label of this sample is uncertain.

The chain is built from TRBV4-1 and TRBJ1-1; D perhaps matches TRBD1 (6 bases). CDR3 size: 14 residues. Trimming cost V 1 base and J 2 bases, with 8 bases left between them. CDR1 and CDR2 (germline): MGHRA, YSYEKL. The CDR3 region is CASSQVGGNTEAFF. The CDR3 region has the DNA TGCGCCAGCAGCCAAGTTGGGGGCAACACTGAAGCTTTCTTT.

V is TRBV5-6 and J is TRBJ2-4, with a possible D match to TRBD2 (5 bases). Germline loops: CDR1 SGHDT, CDR2 YYEEEE. Trimming pared 0 bases from V and 8 bases from J, leaving 12 bases between. The CDR3 totals 14 residues. CDR3 nucleotides: TGTGCCAGCAGCTTGGTGGCTAGCCGGCACATTCAGTACTTC. It yields the protein CASSLVASRHIQYF.

The CDR3 DNA is TGTGCCAGCACGGGACAGCCCGACACTGAAGCTTTCTTT. It encodes CASTGQPDTEAFF. V and J are TRBV10-3 and TRBJ1-1; 7 bases fit TRBD1. Unmatched junction bases numbered 8, after V lost 10 bases and J lost 3 bases. Germline V gene sequence: CDR1 ENHRY, CDR2 SYGVKD. The CDR3 spans 13 residues.

The V gene is TRBV15, the J gene TRBJ2-3, with D uncertain. Trimming pared 0 bases from V and 4 bases from J, leaving 5 bases between. The CDR3 covers 13 residues. Germline V lookup: CDR1 LNHNV, CDR2 YYDKDF (reference sequence). DNA of the CDR3: TGTGCCACCAGCAGAGATCAGTCAGATACGCAGTATTTT. Translating gives CATSRDQSDTQYF.

The chain uses TRBV3-1 (or the pseudogene TRBV3-2) and TRBJ2-7; no clear D. Germline-derived CDR1 and CDR2 are LGHDT and YNNKEL (reference sequence). The CDR3 extends over 14 amino acids. V was cut by 0 bases and J by 11 bases, with 17 bases left in between. The CDR3 DNA sequence: TGTGCCAGCAGCCAAGATATCCCCTCCAGCGTGAAGTACTTC. Its translation: CASSQDIPSSVKYF.

The V and J genes are TRBV5-1 and TRBJ1-1; no reliable D call. The V end lost 0 bases, the J end lost 0 bases, and 6 bases lay between the germline ends. The CDR3 contains 14 residues. Germline V gene data show CDR1 as SGHRS and CDR2 as YFSETQ. The CDR3 protein is CASSLAQVNTEAFF. The CDR3 region has the DNA TGCGCCAGCAGCTTGGCGCAGGTGAACACTGAAGCTTTCTTT.

The chain links TRBV10-3 to TRBJ1-3; D remains ambiguous. This CDR3 has 14 residues. Trimming removed 1 base at V and 2 bases at J, with 6 bases between. Germline loops: CDR1 ENHRY, CDR2 SYGVKD. The CDR3 sequence: CAISELQPGNTIYF. In DNA, the CDR3 is TGTGCCATCAGTGAGTTACAGCCTGGAAACACCATATATTTT.

This sequence joins TRBV9 and TRBJ2-7, with D tentatively TRBD2 (6 bases). Per germline, CDR1 SGDLS and CDR2 YYNGEE. CDR3 length: 14 amino acids. The V and J ends lost 0 bases and 9 bases respectively, with 16 bases between them. CDR3 sequence (DNA): TGTGCCAGCAGCGTAGAGGCGGGGCAGGACATGCAGTACTTC. Protein: CASSVEAGQDMQYF.

This clone was observed once. This chain links TRBV6-6 with TRBJ2-7; the D gene is possibly TRBD1 (5 bases). Germline CDR1 and CDR2: MNHNY and SVGAGI (reference sequence). Trimming removed 2 bases at V and 2 bases at J, with 10 bases between. This CDR3 has 14 amino acids. The CDR3 sequence: CASSYQGGAYEQYF. In nucleotides, the CDR3 is TGTGCCAGCAGTTACCAGGGTGGGGCCTACGAGCAGTACTTC.

The sample holds one count of this clone. The rearrangement joins TRBV7-8 to TRBJ1-4; D gene ambiguous. The CDR3 runs to 14 residues. V lost 4 bases and J 8 bases, leaving 14 bases between the germline ends. Germline values: CDR1 SGHVS, CDR2 FQNEAQ. CDR3 in amino acids: CASSYAGGREKLFF. The CDR3 DNA sequence: TGTGCCAGCAGCTACGCGGGTGGGAGAGAAAAACTGTTTTTT.

The chain employs TRBV7-2 and TRBJ2-4; maybe TRBD1 (5 bases). In germline, CDR1 is SGHTA, CDR2 FQGNSA. V lost 7 bases and J lost 6, with 16 bases in between. This CDR3 is 14 amino acids long. For the CDR3, the DNA is TGTGCCAGCACCCTTCAGGGTGTAGGAAACATTCAGTACTTC. This sequence encodes CASTLQGVGNIQYF.

The chain employs TRBV9 and TRBJ2-3; D call uncertain. V lost 4 bases and J 5 bases, leaving 5 bases between the germline ends. Germline CDR1 SGDLS, CDR2 YYNGEE. The CDR3 is 11 amino acids. The CDR3 bases are TGTGCCAGCAGCCTCAGAGATACGCAGTATTTT. This gives the protein CASSLRDTQYF.

The chain employs TRBV7-9 and TRBJ2-7; TRBD1 aligns across 8 bases. Germline V gives CDR1 SEHNR, CDR2 FQNEAQ (reference sequence). This CDR3 has 16 amino acids. Trimming removed 7 bases from V and 3 bases from J; junction bases left unmatched: 14. The CDR3 DNA reads as TGTGCCAGCACCTCAAACAGGGGGAGAAGCTTCTACGAGCAGTACTTC. This translates into CASTSNRGRSFYEQYF.

The chain uses TRBV18 and TRBJ2-5; D is undetermined. In germline, CDR1 is KGHSH, CDR2 LQKENI. V dropped 2 bases and J dropped 2 bases, with 6 bases sitting between them. CDR3 size: 13 residues. The CDR3 sequence: CASSPSLQETQYF. The CDR3 DNA follows: TGTGCCAGCTCACCATCCTTACAAGAGACCCAGTACTTC.

The V and J genes are TRBV27 and TRBJ2-7, with a tentative D call TRBD2 (5 bases). Germline V gives CDR1 MNHEY, CDR2 SMNVEV (reference sequence). This CDR3 comprises 17 residues. Trimming stripped 2 bases from V and 4 bases from J, with 21 bases between. In DNA, the CDR3 is TGTGCCAGCAGTTTAAACGGCGGGCAATACCCCCCGTACGAGCAGTACTTC. Encoded protein: CASSLNGGQYPPYEQYF.

The J gene is TRBJ1-1, the V gene TRBV2; D is perhaps TRBD1 (5 bases). The germline V gene has CDR1 SNHLY and CDR2 FYNNEI. V was trimmed by 7 bases and J by 0 bases, leaving 15 bases between them. This CDR3 is 15 amino acids long. The CDR3 region is CASTKRRGLNTEAFF. The CDR3 coding sequence is TGTGCCAGCACCAAGAGGAGGGGACTGAACACTGAAGCTTTCTTT.

This clone was found once. The chain carries TRBV19 and TRBJ1-4; TRBD1 matches at 7 bases. Germline trimming cut 6 bases from V and 6 bases from J; bases unmatched to any gene: 4. The germline V gene encodes CDR1 LNHDA and CDR2 SQIVND (reference sequence). This CDR3 contains 13 residues. The DNA for the CDR3 is TGTGCCAGTAGAGTCCAGGGGGATGAAAAACTGTTTTTT. It encodes CASRVQGDEKLFF.

The J gene is TRBJ2-1, the V gene TRBV11-2, with 8 positions matching TRBD2. The V segment lost 1 base and the J segment 6 bases; nucleotides outside the gene matches: 2. This CDR3 region has 14 residues. The germline V gene has CDR1 SGHAT and CDR2 FQNNGV. The CDR3 nucleotides read TGTGCCAGCAGCTTAGGTCGGGAGGGCAATGAGCAGTTCTTC. Translating gives CASSLGREGNEQFF.

J is TRBJ2-2 and V is TRBV7-3, with TRBD2 matching 8 bases. This CDR3 has 16 residues. Per germline, CDR1 SGHTA and CDR2 FQGTGA. V trimming: 2 bases; J trimming: 4 bases; junction bases outside the gene matches: 6. DNA for the CDR3: TGTGCCAGCAGCTTATTAACGGGGGGGACCACCGGGGAGCTGTTTTTT. Amino acid sequence: CASSLLTGGTTGELFF.

CDR3 sequence (DNA): TGTGCCACCACCTCGCCAGGTCTCAATGGCTACACCTTC. It is translated as CATTSPGLNGYTF. This rearrangement joins TRBV15 to TRBJ1-2; D not certain. Germline V CDR1 and CDR2: LNHNV, YYDKDF (reference sequence). Deletions cut 7 bases from V and 6 bases from J, with 15 bases between. The CDR3 covers 13 residues.

Turning to this clone: At one boundary the junction diverges from the germline segment, which might be a read error. This sequence joins TRBV6-5 and TRBJ1-1, with D unclear. There are 13 residues in the CDR3. Germline CDR1 MNHEY, CDR2 SVGAGI. The CDR3 is CASSNSGGTEAFF. The CDR3 region has the DNA TGTGCCAGCAGTAACTCCGGTGGCACTGAAGCTTTCTTT.

The CDR3 DNA reads TGTGCCAGCTCACCAAGAACTCCCCGGAACACTGAAGCTTTCTTT. The encoded protein is CASSPRTPRNTEAFF. The V gene is TRBV18, the J gene TRBJ1-1; D unresolved. Trimming pared 2 bases from V and 1 base from J, leaving 11 bases between. CDR1 is KGHSH and CDR2 is LQKENI in the germline V gene. This CDR3 comprises 15 residues.

The chain recombines TRBV5-1 with TRBJ1-5; no definite D call. This CDR3 is 18 amino acids long. The germline CDR1 and CDR2 sequences are SGHRS and YFSETQ. V lost 0 bases, J lost 0 bases, and 16 bases lay in between. The CDR3, as DNA: TGCGCCAGCAGCTTGGGGCGGGGAGAGCACCGTAGCAATCAGCCCCAGCATTTT. Amino acid sequence: CASSLGRGEHRSNQPQHF.

The V call is TRBV5-6, the J call TRBJ1-4; a possible D gene is TRBD1 (5 bases). Germline CDR1 and CDR2: SGHDT and YYEEEE. The CDR3 has 15 residues. V lost 4 bases and J 8 bases, leaving 18 bases between the germline ends. CDR3 in DNA: TGTGCCAGCAGCCCGGCTAGCGGGGGAAGAGAAAAACTGTTTTTT. Protein: CASSPASGGREKLFF. Full variable domain (rest looked up from reference TRBV5-6 and TRBJ1-4): DAGVTQSPTHLIKTRGQQVTLRCSPKSGHDTVSWYQQALGQGPQFIFQYYEEEERQRGNFPDRFSGHQFPNYSSELNVNALLLGDSALYLCASSPASGGREKLFFGSGTQLSVL.

The J gene is TRBJ2-2, the V gene TRBV6-5; 9 nucleotides line up with TRBD1. CDR1 and CDR2 from the germline V gene are MNHEY and SVGAGI. CDR3 size: 14 residues. V was pared by 6 bases and J by 3 bases, with 2 bases of the junction left unmatched. The CDR3 loop is CASRTGGDTGELFF. The CDR3 coding sequence is TGTGCCAGCAGGACAGGGGGTGACACCGGGGAGCTGTTTTTT.

This clone was seen more than once but under ten times. The chain links TRBV5-1 to TRBJ1-2; TRBD1 matches at 9 bases. Germline lookup yields CDR1 SGHRS and CDR2 YFSETQ. The CDR3 is 14 residues long. J was trimmed by 2 bases and V by 3 bases; bases with no gene match: 2. CDR3 sequence (DNA): TGCGCCAGCAGCTCCGGACAGGGGAACTATGGCTACACCTTC. This translates into CASSSGQGNYGYTF. Full variable domain (remainder filled in from reference TRBV5-1 and TRBJ1-2): KAGVTQTPRYLIKTRGQQVTLSCSPISGHRSVSWYQQTPGQGLQFLFEYFSETQRNKGNFPGRFSGRQFSNSRSEMNVSTLELGDSALYLCASSSGQGNYGYTFGSGTRLTVV.

The chain links TRBV28 to TRBJ1-1, with D possibly being TRBD1 (6 bases). Between the trimmed V and J ends, which lost 5 bases and 1 base, there was a span of 14 bases. This CDR3 is built from 15 residues. Germline lookup yields CDR1 MDHEN and CDR2 SYDVKM. Written as DNA, the CDR3 is TGTGCCAGCAGTGGCAGGGGAGTTGGGAACACTGAAGCTTTCTTT. It is translated as CASSGRGVGNTEAFF.

This chain joins TRBV7-2 and TRBJ2-3; 8 bases line up with TRBD2. J gave up 10 bases and V 1 base, and 1 base lay outside the gene matches. There are 12 residues in the CDR3. The germline CDR1 and CDR2 sequences are SGHTA and FQGNSA. CDR3 protein: CASSLEAGAQYF. DNA for the CDR3: TGTGCCAGCAGCTTAGAAGCGGGGGCGCAGTATTTT.

The rearrangement joins TRBV9 to TRBJ1-3, with D perhaps matching TRBD1 (5 bases). The germline V gene has CDR1 SGDLS and CDR2 YYNGEE. The CDR3 extends over 16 amino acids. V was clipped by 0 bases and J by 1 base, with 11 bases between them. In DNA, the CDR3 is TGTGCCAGCAGCGTAGGTTGGGGGGAGTCTGGAAACACCATATATTTT. It yields the protein CASSVGWGESGNTIYF.